Included here is one T cell receptor (beta chain) sequence, with context. This clonotype has a count of ten or more. It lacks a known antigen. No much larger clone exists at a distance of one base, and base qualities are not known. The sample originates from a study of T-cell reconstitution after alpha-beta-depleted transplantation in children (dated by TCRdb to 2015 to 2016). About the full investigation: Using TCR repertoire profiling, the study quantitatively followed how T-cell immune reconstitution unfolded in children after TCRalphabeta/CD19-depleted allogeneic hematopoietic cell transplantation.

The sample's treatment or condition label, decoded: allogeneic hematopoietic cell transplantation with graft depleted of TCRalphabeta T cells and CD19 B cells. The children who served as transplant recipients had been given grafts of TCRalphabeta/CD19-depleted allogeneic hematopoietic cells. Study-wide conclusions, independent of this receptor: The frequencies of hyperexpanded clones fell over the following months, and after one year, T-cell counts and TCRbeta diversity were mostly attributed to newly produced T cells. The apparently early recovery of alphabetaT-cell counts about two months after transplant reportedly depended on only several hundred rapidly expanded clones that came from non-depleted graft cells. In some patients, the high TCRbeta diversity seen at day 60 was put down to recipient T cells and intrathymic progenitors that had survived conditioning.

The CDR3 spans 15 residues, from the cysteine through the phenylalanine. Only CDR3 DNA remains: 45 bases, in frame from the first base. Trimming removed 1 base from V and 9 bases from J; the gene matches leave 7 bases unexplained. Looking up the germline V gene yields CDR1 SGHTA and CDR2 FQGNSA. Library preparation was by PCR. Sequencer: Illumina HiSeq 2500. TCR libraries were prepared with molecular barcoding, using unique molecular identifiers to normalize TCRbeta repertoire quantification. TCRdb reworked the public reads: Q25 trimming with fastp, MiXCR clone assembly, productive beta chains retained. Each record represents a unique CDR3 protein, reported with the most common genes and DNA among its rows. The sample table records around 72,000 distinct CDR3 sequences; 4.9% of these occur just once. Approximately 17% of the sample comes from the top ten.

The origin of this receptor is a boy under two years old who had a stem cell transplant for acute myeloid leukemia, so the T cells may come from the graft donor. The sequence joins TRBV7-2 to TRBJ2-5; 11 bases in the middle match TRBD1. Material: PBMCs, mostly from graft donor cells, obtained 180 days after TCRalphabeta/CD19-depleted stem cell transplant. For the CDR3, the sequence is CASSLVGQGASAQYF. The DNA is TGTGCCAGCAGCTTAGTAGGACAGGGGGCTTCGGCCCAGTACTTC.